This TCR beta chain was recorded in a study of blood T cells in healthy people across ages (dated by TCRdb to the mid-2010s). For context, the study as a whole: In model experiments, template switching captured about one uniquely barcoded TCR beta cDNA molecule for every two T cells. To track age-related changes in TCR beta repertoire diversity, the study relied on deep sequencing normalized with unique cDNA molecular identifiers. The donors were split into four age groups: young (average around 16 years), middle-aged (over 35), aged (about 56) and long-lived (roughly 77). To avoid experimental bias, donors of different ages were distributed randomly across sequencing lanes. Using the same blood draw, the study looked at two additional independent replicas of 1 million unique cDNA reads for two donors, one aged 18 to 30 and the other aged 80 or older.

Libraries were built with 5' RACE. TCRdb records Illumina HiSeq 2500 as the sequencer. A second PCR of roughly 6 to 11 cycles was performed with a sample-barcoded 5' primer and a J-beta primer mix. A unique molecular identifier was introduced onto each TCR beta cDNA molecule by a template-switch 5' adaptor carrying 12 random nucleotides. At least 2.5 million CDR3-containing paired-end reads were obtained from each sample. All of the RNA was converted into first-strand cDNA using the Mint cDNA synthesis kit, with a TRBC-specific oligonucleotide serving as the primer. Following uracil-DNA glycosylase treatment, all cDNA underwent a first 18-cycle PCR with the universal primers M1SS and BC2_uni_R. Concerning the study's data processing: Normalization of each sample was performed by random selection of 1 million high-quality reads, each carrying a distinct molecular identifier. Instead of being binned into consensus sequences, reads with shared molecular identifiers were discarded. CDR3 identification, clonotype clustering and error correction used MiTCR with a Q25 quality threshold and the strictest error-elimination algorithm. Lower-bound total TCR beta diversity was estimated with a nonparametric unseen species model using Euler transformation. TCRdb reprocessing: public reads trimmed at Q25 with fastp, clones called with MiXCR, in-frame beta chains kept. Rows matching on CDR3 protein sequence are summarized as one entry with the most common DNA and genes. The V and J calls follow TCRdb's processing rather than the paper's. The sample table shows about 1,000,000 distinct CDR3 sequences, and less than 50% are seen once. The ten top clones hold about 19% of the sample.

On this clonotype: No antigen is known for it. No much larger clone is present one base from it, and per-base qualities are unavailable.

CDR1 and CDR2 are read off the germline V gene (reference sequence) as MNHEY and SMNVEV. From cysteine to phenylalanine, the CDR3 is 13 amino acids long. Kept here is only the CDR3 DNA, which spans 39 bases and is read in frame from base 1. The roughly 37 donors, aged 6 to 90 years, were systemically healthy Caucasian individuals from Russia. About 10 milliliters of peripheral blood were drawn from each donor into EDTA-treated Vacutainer tubes. PBMCs were isolated by Ficoll-Paque density-gradient centrifugation, with at least 6.5 million obtained per sample. Total RNA was extracted from PBMCs with Trizol reagent, with at least 6 micrograms obtained per sample. The percentages of naive CD45RAhigh/CD27high T cells were determined by flow cytometry on a PBMC aliquot from every donor. General study outcomes and caveats: Donor CMV infection status was unknown, potentially confounding age-related changes in expanded clonotypes. Compared with the aged group, more naive CD4+ T cells, fewer expanded clones and increased TCR diversity were shown by the long-lived group, suggesting age selection. As age increased, observed TCR beta diversity per million T cells dropped in a roughly linear way, and a significant reduction was already evident by age around 41. The percentage of naive T cells measured by flow cytometry correlated strongly with observed TCR beta diversity. Estimates of total diversity based on one million sequenced T cells were considered lower bounds and underestimates. Since profiling was done on bulk unsorted PBMCs, naive and antigen-experienced compartments could not be conclusively compared.

The TCR was taken from a woman aged 60-75 years in good health. Material for sequencing was blood. The chain is made from TRBV27 and TRBJ2-5; the central 7 bases match TRBD2. The J call may be wrong; the DNA end is better matched by TRBJ2-7. The sequenced DNA is TGTGCCAGCAGCCCGGGACTACATCACGAGCAGTACTTC. Translated, it gives CASSPGLHHEQYF.